This TCR beta chain comes out of a study of T cells after yellow fever vaccination (dated by TCRdb to about 2019). Describing the broader study: The SMART-Seq v4 Ultra Low Input RNA kit was used to prepare libraries from fractions with low cell numbers. Bulk TCR alpha and beta repertoires were sequenced longitudinally to track T-cell clones before and after primary and booster YFV17D yellow fever vaccination. Two healthy male donors, one aged 18 to 30 and one aged 30 to 40 years, were included in the cohort. Blood was collected at multiple timepoints before and after primary and secondary immunization, and bulk PBMC replicates and cell subsets were isolated. What the work shows at the level of the full study, not this receptor alone: FACS-sorted repertoires could contain abundant contaminating clonotypes from the bulk population, so computational filtering was required. Compared with the primary T-cell response, the secondary T-cell response was weaker but faster, peaking on day 5 rather than day 15. After the booster, most clones that had expanded after primary vaccination were detected again (approximately 96% of CD4 and around nine tenths of CD8), suggesting broad maintenance of memory. The study included only a couple of donors, which limits how far the findings can be generalized. A small share of clonotypes occurred in both CD4 and CD8 compartments, likely arising from convergent recombination.

Cut back by 0 bases and 8 bases, the V and J ends lie 13 bases apart. From the germline V gene, CDR1 is MNHEY and CDR2 is SVGAGI. The cysteine opens and the phenylalanine closes a CDR3 of 14 amino acids. Just the 42-base CDR3 DNA is kept, in frame starting at base 1. What this sample's treatment or condition label stands for: live attenuated yellow fever vaccine strain. At every blood-draw timepoint, two biological replicates of bulk PBMCs were collected. A standard Ficoll-Paque protocol was used to isolate PBMCs from peripheral blood. RNA was extracted with TriZol from bulk PBMCs, CD4 and CD8 fractions, and dextramer-positive and dextramer-negative fractions. Synthesis of TCR cDNA relied on 5'RACE template switching, a step that introduced a universal primer site along with unique molecular identifiers. Priming of cDNA synthesis was performed from both the TCR alpha and TCR beta constant segments. Two PCR steps were used to amplify libraries, with sample barcodes and sequencing adapters being added in the second step. Sequencing of the libraries was done on either Illumina HiSeq 2500 (2x100 bp) or NovaSeq (2x150 bp). The paper's processing steps were these. Demultiplexing of reads and collapsing into UMI consensus sequences were performed with MIGEC, and V(D)J alignment was carried out with MiXCR. Using edgeR on replicate PBMC samples, clonotypes were called vaccine-responding if FDR was below 0.01 and the log2 fold change was above 5 up to day 15. Bulk clonotypes were assigned CD4 or CD8 identity according to which sequenced CD4 or CD8 repertoire held them at higher abundance. Starting from the raw public reads, TCRdb applied fastp trimming at Q25, assembled clones with MiXCR and retained in-frame beta chains. One record per CDR3 amino acid sequence lists the most common genes and DNA. What appears here as the V and J calls and clone size reflects TCRdb's work, not the paper's. The sample table holds 300,000 to 450,000 distinct CDR3 sequences, of which about 7.8% were seen once. 15% to 20% of the sample comes from the top ten.

This clonotype was recorded at least ten times. Its antigen is unknown. Within one base of it there is no much larger clone, and no base qualities were kept. This TCR was recovered from a man between 18 and 35 years old who received the YFV17D yellow fever vaccine. In this chain, TRBV6-5 is recombined with TRBJ1-1; D gene: possibly TRBD1, on 5 matching bases. This sample comprised PBMCs, obtained more than 35 days after the first yellow fever vaccination. The nucleotides are TGTGCCAGCAGTTACTCTTCAACAGGTTCCGAAGCTTTCTTT. This codes for CASSYSSTGSEAFF.